This T cell receptor beta chain was identified in a study of OX40 agonist ivuxolimab in advanced cancers. Whole-study context: Patients were 65% to 85% male with ages roughly 23 to 79, mean about 65. A partial response was reached by three patients: one with hepatocellular carcinoma and two with cutaneous melanoma. The study, taken as a whole, reports: Dose levels from 0.1 to 3.0 mg/kg saw CD4+ and CD8+ blood T cells expand clonally by week 6.

Of note for this clone: No antigen is known for it.

TCRdb's copy holds only in-frame clones and misses some; the assay was immunoSEQ multiplex PCR. The table has tens of thousands of clones, approximately 86% seen once. Unmatched junction bases numbered 6, after V lost 6 bases and J lost 3 bases. Germline V CDR1 and CDR2: LNHDA, SQIVND (reference sequence). CDR3 length equals 15 residues. The receptor was isolated from an adult with an advanced solid tumor such as melanoma, head and neck, liver or kidney cancer. The rearrangement uses TRBV19 and TRBJ2-5, with 11 bases matching TRBD2. The specimen comprised CD4+ or CD8+ T cells sorted from blood, sampled in a trial of the OX40 agonist ivuxolimab. The CDR3 nucleotides are TGTGCCAGTAGCTCTATAGCGGGGGGGAAAGAGACCCAGTACTTC. Its translation: CASSSIAGGKETQYF.